Listed here are 8 T cell receptor beta chains from one sample, sequenced in a study of CD8 T cells in ankylosing spondylitis. TCRdb recomputed calls from the 5' RACE reads with MiXCR, one row per CDR3 protein. Among about 160,000 distinct CDR3 sequences, approximately 20% were seen once, and the ten largest hold about 8.2%. The sample comprised blood, either unsorted or a sorted T cell fraction (not recorded which). All receptors derive from a male donor with ankylosing spondylitis or in good health (not recorded which).

This clonotype was seen repeatedly, ten times or more. V is TRBV7-7 and J is TRBJ2-5, with D unresolved. Trimming stripped 5 bases from V and 5 bases from J, with 6 bases between. CDR3 length: 11 amino acids. Germline values: CDR1 SSHAT, CDR2 FNYEAQ (reference sequence). CDR3 protein: CASSPAETQYF. CDR3 DNA: TGTGCCAGCAGCCCCGCGGAGACCCAGTACTTC. Full variable domain (remainder filled in from reference TRBV7-7 and TRBJ2-5): GAGVSQSPRYKVTKRGQDVTLRCDPISSHATLYWYQQALGQGPEFLTYFNYEAQPDKSGLPSDRFSAERPEGSISTLTIQRTEQRDSAMYRCASSPAETQYFGPGTRLLVL.

Note on this clonotype: This sequence may be a read error, since a much larger clone differs from it by one base. V is TRBV4-1 and J is TRBJ2-1; D is unclear. This CDR3 has 14 amino acids. Trimming took 0 bases from V and 6 from J, leaving 9 bases between them. The germline CDR1 and CDR2 sequences are MGHRA and YSYEKL. CDR3 sequence: CASSQEGPCNEQFF. DNA for the CDR3: TGCGCCAGCAGCCAAGAGGGTCCGTGCAATGAGCAGTTCTTC.

This clonotype was seen only a few times. The chain couples TRBV20-1 to TRBJ1-1; D not certain. The CDR3 is 17 residues long. Trimming pared 0 bases from V and 6 bases from J, leaving 23 bases between. Per the germline V gene, CDR1 is DFQATT and CDR2 is SNEGSKA (reference sequence). The CDR3 loop reads CSARDRNSPDRGSEAFF. The CDR3 coding sequence is TGCAGTGCTAGAGATCGTAACTCCCCCGACCGGGGATCTGAAGCTTTCTTT.

This clonotype came up a few times. The chain carries TRBV5-1 and TRBJ2-1; D not resolved. Germline V gives CDR1 SGHRS, CDR2 YFSETQ. The CDR3 runs to 18 residues. Trimming left V 1 base short and J 1 base short, with 18 bases between. CDR3 coding DNA: TGCGCCAGCAGCTTGCGCGTCGGCAGCCTAATTTCCTACAATGAGCAGTTCTTC. Translated: CASSLRVGSLISYNEQFF.

V usage is TRBV28 and J usage is TRBJ2-7, with D possibly being TRBD2 (5 bases). This CDR3 region has 14 residues. Germline loops: CDR1 MDHEN, CDR2 SYDVKM. The ends were cut back, 6 bases at V and 0 bases at J, with 12 bases in the middle. The CDR3 nucleotides are TGTGCCAGCAGCCCGGTCGAGGGCTCCTACGAGCAGTACTTC. It is translated as CASSPVEGSYEQYF.

The chain has TRBV28 and TRBJ1-2; D is unresolved. The CDR3 is made up of 11 amino acids. Trimming took 6 bases from V and 5 from J, leaving 7 bases between them. Germline V gene data show CDR1 as MDHEN and CDR2 as SYDVKM. CDR3 nucleotide sequence: TGTGCCAGCAGCCGGAGGTATGGCTACACCTTC. It translates to CASSRRYGYTF.

Ten or more counts support this clonotype. J is TRBJ2-7 and V is TRBV7-9; TRBD1 might be the D (5 bases). Germline V lookup: CDR1 SEHNR, CDR2 FQNEAQ (reference sequence). The V end lost 8 bases, the J end lost 2 bases, and 19 bases lay between the germline ends. CDR3 length: 15 residues. Written as DNA, the CDR3 is TGTGCCAGCGAAGGTCGGGCAGGGTTACCCTACGAGCAGTACTTC. Its translation: CASEGRAGLPYEQYF.

This clonotype was seen at least ten times. The V gene is TRBV20-1, the J gene TRBJ2-1; 8 bases are a match to TRBD2. After removal of 3 bases from V and 12 bases from J, the junction contained 7 bases not matched to a gene. The germline CDR1 and CDR2 sequences are DFQATT and SNEGSKA (reference sequence). CDR3 length: 12 amino acids. CDR3 sequence: CSASTSGPRQFF. For the CDR3, the DNA is TGCAGTGCTAGCACTAGCGGCCCCAGGCAGTTCTTC.